These 24 T cell receptor beta chains originate from one sample sequenced in a study of CD8 T cells in ankylosing spondylitis. TCRdb redid the calling of the 5' RACE reads with MiXCR, one entry per CDR3 protein. The sample comprises around 340,000 distinct CDR3 sequences, 20% to 25% of which are singletons, and around 13% rests with the top ten. Material for sequencing was blood, either unsorted or a sorted T cell fraction (not recorded which). All receptors derive from a male donor with ankylosing spondylitis or in good health (not recorded which).

This chain uses TRBV6-5 with TRBJ1-2, with D uncertain. In germline, CDR1 is MNHEY, CDR2 SVGAGI. V was cut by 0 bases and J by 3 bases, with 5 bases left in between. The CDR3 is made up of 13 amino acids. The DNA for the CDR3 is TGTGCCAGCAGTTACTCGAACGACTATGGCTACACCTTC. It translates to CASSYSNDYGYTF.

The chain joins TRBV28 to TRBJ2-5; no reliable D call. Germline lookup yields CDR1 MDHEN and CDR2 SYDVKM. The CDR3 totals 15 residues. V dropped 8 bases and J dropped 2 bases, with 18 bases sitting between them. CDR3 protein: CASRLNPGGQETQYF. CDR3 DNA: TGTGCCAGCCGCCTCAACCCCGGTGGGCAAGAGACCCAGTACTTC.

The genes are TRBV7-9 and TRBJ1-1; D not certain. Germline V gene data show CDR1 as SEHNR and CDR2 as FQNEAQ (reference sequence). The CDR3 length is 15 residues. V was clipped by 4 bases and J by 2 bases, with 14 bases between them. In DNA, the CDR3 is TGTGCCAGCAGCTCCTCGTTGGGTTTAAACACTGAAGCTTTCTTT. Translating it yields CASSSSLGLNTEAFF.

Many counts were recorded for this clonotype. The chain recombines TRBV7-9 with TRBJ2-7, with 7 bases that match TRBD1. This CDR3 is built from 14 residues. Looked up from germline, CDR1 is SEHNR and CDR2 is FQNEAQ (reference sequence). J lost 2 bases, V lost 3 bases, and 4 bases had no gene match. Here the CDR3 reads CASSLRTGTYEQYF. The CDR3 coding sequence is TGTGCCAGCAGCTTGCGGACAGGTACCTACGAGCAGTACTTC.

As to this clonotype: An end of the junction does not agree with germline; a read error may underlie this. V is TRBV20-1 and J is TRBJ2-3, with 12 bases fitting TRBD2. The CDR3 totals 17 residues. Germline lookup yields CDR1 DFQATT and CDR2 SNEGSKA (reference sequence). For the CDR3, the DNA is TGCTGTGCTAGAGCGCGGACTAGCGGGGAGAGCACAGATACGCAGTATTTT. Translation gives CCARARTSGESTDTQYF.

The chain couples TRBV20-1 to TRBJ2-2; D is possibly TRBD2 (6 bases). Trimming took 2 bases from V and 0 from J, leaving 13 bases between them. The germline V gene has CDR1 DFQATT and CDR2 SNEGSKA (reference sequence). This CDR3 spans 16 amino acids. CDR3 coding DNA: TGCAGTGCTAGAACGGACTACAAGACGAACACCGGGGAGCTGTTTTTT. Protein sequence: CSARTDYKTNTGELFF.

The genes are TRBV9 and TRBJ2-7; D is uncertain. Trimming left V 4 bases short and J 5 bases short, with 22 bases between. This CDR3 is built from 16 residues. Germline CDR1 reads SGDLS; CDR2 reads YYNGEE. Written as DNA, the CDR3 is TGTGCCAGCAGCCCCCACCGGGTGTCTGTACCTCACGAGCAGTACTTC. Protein sequence: CASSPHRVSVPHEQYF.

V is TRBV5-6 and J is TRBJ2-1; 9 bases map to TRBD2. From germline, CDR1 is SGHDT and CDR2 YYEEEE. V shed 4 bases, J shed 4 bases, and the junction held 9 bases outside the gene matches. CDR3 length: 16 residues. This CDR3 is CASSPVSSGVYNEQFF. DNA of the CDR3: TGTGCCAGCAGCCCGGTCTCTAGCGGGGTATACAATGAGCAGTTCTTC.

The V gene is TRBV19, the J gene TRBJ2-5; perhaps TRBD2 as D (5 bases). The CDR3 is made up of 16 amino acids. Trimming removed 6 bases at V and 2 bases at J, with 19 bases between. CDR1 LNHDA and CDR2 SQIVND come from the germline V gene (reference sequence). The CDR3 is CASSPPGGEIQETQYF. CDR3 sequence (DNA): TGTGCCAGTAGCCCCCCGGGTGGGGAGATACAAGAGACCCAGTACTTC.

This clonotype was counted ten times or more. V is TRBV12-3 or TRBV12-4 and J is TRBJ2-5; D is unresolved. V lost 6 bases and J lost 3, with 14 bases in between. CDR3 size: 14 residues. CDR3 nucleotides: TGTGCCAGCAGGGATACACGGTCAAAAGAGACCCAGTACTTC. Encoded protein: CASRDTRSKETQYF.

The genes are TRBV20-1 and TRBJ1-2; no definite D call. The germline V gene encodes CDR1 DFQATT and CDR2 SNEGSKA (reference sequence). V gave up 1 base and J gave up 8 bases, with 8 bases separating them. The CDR3 has 11 amino acids. DNA of the CDR3: TGCAGTGCTAGAGTCCCGGAAGGCTACACCTTC. It encodes CSARVPEGYTF.

This CDR3 is CASSYLGQPQHF. The CDR3 DNA reads as TGTGCCAGCAGTTATCTTGGTCAGCCCCAGCATTTT. The chain joins TRBV6-2 or TRBV6-3 to TRBJ1-5; no clear D. V was shortened by 3 bases and J by 6 bases, with 6 bases between the two germline ends. CDR3 length: 12 residues. Germline V gene lookup returns CDR1 MNHEY and CDR2 SVGEGT.

This clonotype has more than one count but fewer than ten. The CDR3 bases are TGTGCCAGCAGCCCCTGGGTTGGGGGGGGCATTAGTGAGCAGTTCTTC. Its protein product is CASSPWVGGGISEQFF. The V gene is TRBV7-2, the J gene TRBJ2-1; a weak D match, TRBD2 (7 bases). V was trimmed by 5 bases and J by 9 bases, leaving 23 bases between them. Germline assignment: CDR1 SGHTA and CDR2 FQGNSA. The CDR3 contains 16 residues.

This clonotype was detected only a few times. The J gene is TRBJ2-1, the V gene TRBV12-3 or TRBV12-4; D is perhaps TRBD1 or TRBD2 (5 bases each). V lost 2 bases to trimming and J lost 9 bases, with 11 bases between them. This CDR3 has 13 amino acids. CDR3 region: CASSLQGAAEQFF. CDR3 coding DNA: TGTGCCAGCAGTTTACAGGGAGCGGCTGAGCAGTTCTTC.

The rearrangement uses TRBV7-8 and TRBJ2-3, with D hard to call. Germline V gene data show CDR1 as SGHVS and CDR2 as FQNEAQ. Trimming pared 2 bases from V and 5 bases from J, leaving 11 bases between. The CDR3 extends over 14 amino acids. The CDR3 DNA is TGTGCCAGCAGCTTAAGTTCCTCCGGAGATACGCAGTATTTT. Its translation is CASSLSSSGDTQYF.

The CDR3 nucleotides read TGTGCCAGCAGCTATAGTCAGGACCTGAACACTGAAGCTTTCTTT. Translated: CASSYSQDLNTEAFF. V is TRBV6-5 and J is TRBJ1-1, with D unresolved. The CDR3 has 15 amino acids. The V and J ends lost 6 bases and 0 bases respectively, with 14 bases between them. Germline V gene lookup returns CDR1 MNHEY and CDR2 SVGAGI.

The rearrangement joins TRBV12-3 or TRBV12-4 to TRBJ2-1; tentative D call: TRBD1 (6 bases). This CDR3 has 14 amino acids. V lost 4 bases and J lost 6, with 13 bases in between. The CDR3 reads CASSSGLGGNEQFF. The CDR3 region has the DNA TGTGCCAGCAGTTCCGGGTTAGGGGGCAATGAGCAGTTCTTC.

The chain combines TRBV7-8 with TRBJ2-1; D possibly uses TRBD1 or TRBD2 (5 bases each). Germline CDR1 reads SGHVS; CDR2 reads FQNEAQ. V was trimmed by 5 bases and J by 10 bases, leaving 24 bases between them. The CDR3 is made up of 16 amino acids. CDR3 in amino acids: CASSPVEQGATGEQFF. In nucleotides, the CDR3 is TGTGCCAGCAGCCCGGTGGAGCAGGGTGCCACGGGGGAGCAGTTCTTC.

The chain carries TRBV20-1 and TRBJ2-3; D is ambiguous. Germline CDR1 reads DFQATT; CDR2 reads SNEGSKA (reference sequence). The germline V and J ends were trimmed by 3 bases and 6 bases, with 10 bases remaining between them. The CDR3 totals 12 residues. The CDR3 protein is CSASRDTDTQYF. The CDR3 DNA follows: TGCAGTGCTAGTAGAGACACGGATACGCAGTATTTT.

This clonotype was recorded a few times. This sequence joins TRBV19 and TRBJ2-1; D might be TRBD2 (7 bases). This CDR3 has 16 residues. CDR1 is LNHDA, CDR2 SQIVND, per germline (reference sequence). Trimming removed 6 bases at V and 3 bases at J, with 18 bases between. CDR3 DNA sequence: TGTGCCAGTAGCAGCATCGCGGGGGCGGACTACAATGAGCAGTTCTTC. The encoded protein is CASSSIAGADYNEQFF. Together with reference TRBV19 and TRBJ2-1, the CDR3 gives the full variable domain: DGGITQSPKYLFRKEGQNVTLSCEQNLNHDAMYWYRQDPGQGLRLIYYSQIVNDFQKGDIAEGYSVSREKKESFPLTVTSAQKNPTAFYLCASSSIAGADYNEQFFGPGTRLTVL.

The V gene is TRBV9, the J gene TRBJ2-7; D call uncertain. The germline gives CDR1 SGDLS, CDR2 YYNGEE. The CDR3 runs to 14 residues. V was pared by 0 bases and J by 6 bases, with 13 bases between. CDR3 residues: CASSVDGLASEQYF. The CDR3 nucleotides are TGTGCCAGCAGCGTAGATGGGCTCGCGAGCGAGCAGTACTTC. Based on the CDR3 plus reference TRBV9 and TRBJ2-7, the full variable domain is DSGVTQTPKHLITATGQRVTLRCSPRSGDLSVYWYQQSLDQGLQFLIQYYNGEERAKGNILERFSAQQFPDLHSELNLSSLELGDSALYFCASSVDGLASEQYFGPGTRLTVT.

This clonotype was observed a few times. This chain uses TRBV25-1 with TRBJ1-5, with D unclear. With 1 base removed from V and 9 bases from J, the gap between germline ends came to 13 bases. CDR1 and CDR2 from the germline V gene are MGHDK and SYGVNS. This CDR3 comprises 14 residues. The CDR3 region has the DNA TGTGCCAGCAGTGAATGGCCGGAGGATCGGCCCCAGCATTTT. It yields the protein CASSEWPEDRPQHF. Full variable domain (outside the CDR3, taken from reference TRBV25-1 and TRBJ1-5): EADIYQTPRYLVIGTGKKITLECSQTMGHDKMYWYQQDPGMELHLIHYSYGVNSTEKGDLSSESTVSRIRTEHFPLTLESARPSHTSQYLCASSEWPEDRPQHFGDGTRLSIL.

This clonotype was counted only a few times. The CDR3 region is CASSLRSSDEQFF. In DNA, the CDR3 is TGTGCCAGCAGTTTACGTTCGAGTGATGAGCAGTTCTTC. The genes are TRBV28 and TRBJ2-1; D gene uncertain. The CDR3 spans 13 residues. V lost 2 bases to trimming and J lost 8 bases, with 10 bases between them. The V gene's germline CDR1 is MDHEN and CDR2 SYDVKM.

This clonotype has a count of ten or more. This rearrangement joins TRBV20-1 to TRBJ2-7; perhaps TRBD2 as D (5 bases). V gave up 4 bases and J gave up 4 bases, with 14 bases separating them. There are 13 residues in the CDR3. The germline gives CDR1 DFQATT, CDR2 SNEGSKA (reference sequence). The CDR3 DNA is TGCAGTGCTAAGGCCCGGGGATATTACGAGCAGTACTTC. Translated: CSAKARGYYEQYF.